This record concerns one TCR beta chain sequence. The sample is drawn from a study of CD8 T cells in Susac syndrome. CDR1 and CDR2 (germline): MDHEN, SYDVKM. Trimming removed 6 bases at V and 3 bases at J, with 12 bases between. The CDR3 extends over 13 amino acids. The authors sequenced TCR beta from blood CD8+ and CD4+ T cells. It was negative isolation that provided the CD8+ and CD4+ T cells, whereas TEMRA cells were enriched by FACS. RNA totalling about 0.5 to 1 ug underwent reverse transcription with random hexamers. Amplification of TCR beta CDR3 used immunoSEQ multiplex PCR across 54 Vbeta and 13 Jbeta. Using its own MiXCR run on the immunoSEQ multiplex PCR reads, TCRdb lists one record per CDR3 protein. The top ten clones hold around 0.2% of a sample with hundreds of thousands of distinct CDR3 sequences, 89% of them seen once.

This TCR derives from a human donor with multiple sclerosis. Sequencing used CD8+ T cells from PBMCs. The genes are TRBV28 and TRBJ2-7; D may be TRBD1 (6 bases). Written as DNA, the CDR3 is TGTGCCAGCAGCCGGGACAACATCTACGAGCAGTACTTC. It encodes CASSRDNIYEQYF. The full variable domain, completed using reference TRBV28 and TRBJ2-7, is DVKVTQSSRYLVKRTGEKVFLECVQDMDHENMFWYRQDPGLGLRLIYFSYDVKMKEKGDIPEGYSVSREKKERFSLILESASTNQTSMYLCASSRDNIYEQYFGPGTRLTVT.